This TCR beta chain was obtained from a study of T cells in Graves' hyperthyroidism and ophthalmopathy. Study findings and constraints: Ophthalmopathy cases were set apart from stable hyperthyroidism by a 13 V-J model.

Uncontrolled infections, other autoimmune diseases, pregnancy or lactation led to exclusion of patients. Every diagnosis used clinical symptoms, serum thyroxine and TRAb, thyroid ultrasound and orbital computed tomography. Source material for PBMCs was more than 9.5 ml fresh peripheral blood. This clonotype was found many times. No antigen is known for it. Germline lookup yields CDR1 SGHVS and CDR2 FQNEAQ. Trimming cost V 5 bases and J 2 bases; bases outside gene matches: 2. This CDR3 has 14 amino acids. The TCR beta CDR3 regions underwent amplification using RNA transcripts as the source. First-round RT-PCR with HTBI primers amplified the TCR CDR3 region. From the multiplex PCR reads, TCRdb called clonotypes with MiXCR, one entry per CDR3 protein. Counted here are roughly 350,000 distinct CDR3 sequences, around 13% occurring once; the ten biggest clones make up 15% to 20%.

V usage is TRBV7-8 and J usage is TRBJ2-7; 11 bases line up with TRBD1. Source material: blood. The receptor comes from a woman aged 30 to 39 with Graves' ophthalmopathy. CDR3 in DNA: TGTGCCAGCAGCCGGGACAGGGGGACCTACGAGCAGTACTTC. This codes for CASSRDRGTYEQYF.